These T cell receptor beta chains were read from a single sample in a study of blood T cell repertoires in COVID-19. The data were produced by immunoSEQ multiplex PCR, yet TCRdb's version contains in-frame clones alone and is incomplete. The sample carries some 160,000 clones, 89% recorded once. Sequenced: peripheral blood. The origin of the receptors is a man between 60 and 75 years old with acute or convalescent COVID-19. Each CDR3 is given with its conserved first and last residue.

v_gene: TRBV24-1; CDR3aa: CATSDLGGNEQFF
v_gene: TRBV7-8; CDR3aa: CASSPQGTWTEAFF
v_gene: TRBV7-2; CDR3aa: CASSLFATGSYEQYF
v_gene: TRBV7-9; CDR3aa: CASSVKETQYF
v_gene: TRBV19; CDR3aa: CASSVGLVGSNQPQHF
v_gene: TRBV5-1; CDR3aa: CASSQGQGNEKLFF
v_gene: TRBV21-1; CDR3aa: CASRNEKLFF
v_gene: TRBV4-1; CDR3aa: CASSQRVQGALAPLHF
v_gene: TRBV10-1; CDR3aa: CANFAGTSGGDSYNEQFF
v_gene: TRBV5-5; CDR3aa: CASSQAASINSEQYF
v_gene: TRBV18; CDR3aa: CASSPSDLHYEQYF
v_gene: TRBV7-9; CDR3aa: CASSVGTVGNTEAFF
v_gene: TRBV3-1/TRBV3-2; CDR3aa: CASSQDNRNTGKLFF
v_gene: TRBV19; CDR3aa: CASSPGGEWHGYTF
v_gene: TRBV30; CDR3aa: CAWSVQGAIQSKGYTF
v_gene: TRBV3-1/TRBV3-2; CDR3aa: CASSLRPEQAFF
v_gene: TRBV7-9; CDR3aa: CASSLEVGEETQYF
v_gene: TRBV19; CDR3aa: CASSMAGFSYEQYF
v_gene: TRBV3-1/TRBV3-2; CDR3aa: CASSQGSKTYEQYF
v_gene: TRBV29-1; CDR3aa: CSVAGLYTYEQYF
v_gene: TRBV3-1/TRBV3-2; CDR3aa: CASSQDWLAGGNEQFF
v_gene: TRBV11-2; CDR3aa: CASSSLRGGLDEQYF
v_gene: TRBV7-7; CDR3aa: CASSPGVSYEQYF
v_gene: TRBV30; CDR3aa: CAWSISGRGIIGELFF
v_gene: TRBV18; CDR3aa: CASSLDTGTEAFF
v_gene: TRBV29-1; CDR3aa: CSVEDGWAGENIQYF
v_gene: TRBV6-1; CDR3aa: CASSERDRRRNTEAFF
v_gene: TRBV12-3/TRBV12-4; CDR3aa: CASSLDRDQPQHF
v_gene: TRBV5-1; CDR3aa: CASSGQVQETQYF
v_gene: TRBV30; CDR3aa: CAWSGDRIKHF
v_gene: TRBV30; CDR3aa: CAWGRVDEQFF
v_gene: TRBV12-5; CDR3aa: CASGLTPGAYEQFF
v_gene: TRBV25-1; CDR3aa: CASSEYNRGRYGYTF
v_gene: TRBV29-1; CDR3aa: CSGGPGTTNEQFF
v_gene: TRBV5-8; CDR3aa: CASRPQYTEAFF
v_gene: TRBV5-4; CDR3aa: CASSLGQGGETQYF
v_gene: TRBV24-1; CDR3aa: CATSSGGSTDTQYF
v_gene: TRBV7-6; CDR3aa: CASSLGPRRNYGYTF
v_gene: TRBV10-1; CDR3aa: CASSDQGKGYGYTF
v_gene: TRBV10-1; CDR3aa: CASSTGDNEQFF
v_gene: TRBV2; CDR3aa: CASSPQGWGNTIYF
v_gene: TRBV7-8; CDR3aa: CASSHTTGENTEAFF
v_gene: TRBV5-8; CDR3aa: CASKGQEISYSLYYEQYF
v_gene: TRBV6-1; CDR3aa: CASSERRGNEQFF
v_gene: TRBV11-3; CDR3aa: CASSLNRVDEQFF
v_gene: TRBV3-1/TRBV3-2; CDR3aa: CASSRGTQRNQPQHF
v_gene: TRBV30; CDR3aa: CAWGRGPEKKQYF
v_gene: TRBV18; CDR3aa: CASSPRDNYSPLHF
v_gene: TRBV19; CDR3aa: CASSIAFSGQGSKNIQYF
v_gene: TRBV6-6; CDR3aa: CASSRGLAGGSTDTQYF
v_gene: TRBV19; CDR3aa: CASKTGTGGYGYTF
v_gene: TRBV11-2; CDR3aa: CASSLGAGNNQPQHF
v_gene: TRBV12-5; CDR3aa: CASGQTGGTEAFF
v_gene: TRBV6-5; CDR3aa: CASSYSGQGVYEQYF
v_gene: TRBV14; CDR3aa: CASSRTGTASNYGYTF
v_gene: TRBV7-2; CDR3aa: CASSSTGVYGYTF
v_gene: TRBV6-1; CDR3aa: CASSEARGGRGSPLHF
v_gene: TRBV5-5; CDR3aa: CASSFDRAETQYF
v_gene: TRBV18; CDR3aa: CASSPPYSGGRSSYNEQFF